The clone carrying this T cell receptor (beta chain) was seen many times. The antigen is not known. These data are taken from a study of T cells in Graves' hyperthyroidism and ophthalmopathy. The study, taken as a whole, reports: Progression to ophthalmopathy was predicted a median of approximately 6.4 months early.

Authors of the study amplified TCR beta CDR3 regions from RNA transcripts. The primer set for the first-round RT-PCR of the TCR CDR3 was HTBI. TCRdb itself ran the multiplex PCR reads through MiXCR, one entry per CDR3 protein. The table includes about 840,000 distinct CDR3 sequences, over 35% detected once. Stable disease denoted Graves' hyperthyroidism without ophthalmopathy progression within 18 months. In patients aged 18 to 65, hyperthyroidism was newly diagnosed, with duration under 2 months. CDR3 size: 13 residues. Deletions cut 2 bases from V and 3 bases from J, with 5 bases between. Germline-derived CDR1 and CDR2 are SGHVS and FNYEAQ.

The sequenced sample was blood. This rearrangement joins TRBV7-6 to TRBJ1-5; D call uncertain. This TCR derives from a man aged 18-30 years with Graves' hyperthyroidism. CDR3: CASSLQVNQPQHF. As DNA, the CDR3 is TGTGCCAGCAGCTTACAGGTCAATCAGCCCCAGCATTTT.